Sequencing of this T cell receptor beta chain was carried out in a study of shared clonotypes between healthy human individuals. Findings and caveats of the study: Clonotype sharing among donors was expected to depend on sequencing depth.

Turning to this clone: Its matching antigen is unknown.

The CDR3 runs 14 residues. Germline loops: CDR1 SGHTA, CDR2 FQGTGA. The V gene lost 5 bases and the J gene lost 0 bases, with 7 bases spanning the gap. Donors had no recently reported acute infections or vaccinations and were HIV-negative. Adults of Caucasian background living in Nashville, Tennessee made up all donors. TCRdb keeps only in-frame clones here, not all; method: immunoSEQ multiplex PCR. The table includes 450,000 to 500,000 clones, around 85% detected once. This rearrangement joins TRBV7-3 to TRBJ2-2; D gene ambiguous. The TCR was taken from a woman aged 40 to 50 in good health. Some clones in this sample may be carry-over from other donors' samples. Sequenced sample: PBMCs. Here the CDR3 reads CASSAIANTGELFF. CDR3 nucleotide sequence: TGTGCCAGCAGCGCGATTGCGAACACCGGGGAGCTGTTTTTT.